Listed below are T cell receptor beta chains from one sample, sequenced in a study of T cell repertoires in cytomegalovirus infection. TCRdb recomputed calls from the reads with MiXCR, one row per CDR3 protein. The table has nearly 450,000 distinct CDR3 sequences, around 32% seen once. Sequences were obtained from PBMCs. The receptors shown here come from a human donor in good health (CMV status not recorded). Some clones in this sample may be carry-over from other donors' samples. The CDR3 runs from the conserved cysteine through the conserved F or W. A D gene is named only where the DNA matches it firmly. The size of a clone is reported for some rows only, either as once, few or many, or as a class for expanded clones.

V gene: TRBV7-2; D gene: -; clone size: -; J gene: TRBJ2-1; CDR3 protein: CASSLEQGVGPLGEPFF; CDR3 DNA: TGTGCCAGCAGCTTAGAGCAGGGCGTGGGCCCCTTGGGGGAGCCGTTCTTC
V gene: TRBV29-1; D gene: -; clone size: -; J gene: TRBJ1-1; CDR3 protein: CSVEHIVTVRRAFF; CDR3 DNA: TGCAGCGTTGAGCATATAGTGACAGTCCGCCGGGCTTTCTTT
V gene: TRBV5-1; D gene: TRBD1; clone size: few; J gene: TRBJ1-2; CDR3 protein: CASKKSIETTGLWYGYTF; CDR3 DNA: TGCGCCAGCAAAAAGTCGATAGAGACGACAGGGTTATGGTATGGCTACACCTTC
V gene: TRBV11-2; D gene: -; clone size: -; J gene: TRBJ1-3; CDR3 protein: CASSPPPDPSSGNTIYF; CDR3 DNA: TGTGCCAGCAGCCCACCCCCAGATCCGAGCTCTGGAAACACCATATATTTT
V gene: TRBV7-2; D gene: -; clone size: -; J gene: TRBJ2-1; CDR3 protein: CASSSDPYSYNEQFF; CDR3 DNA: TGTGCCAGCAGCTCAGATCCGTACTCCTACAATGAGCAGTTCTTC
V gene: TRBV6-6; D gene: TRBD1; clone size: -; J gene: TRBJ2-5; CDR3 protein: CASSRQGIEETQYF; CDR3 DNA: TGTGCCAGCAGTCGACAGGGAATCGAAGAGACCCAGTACTTC
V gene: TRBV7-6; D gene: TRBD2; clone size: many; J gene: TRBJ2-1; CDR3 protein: CASSFPGTSGGDEQFF; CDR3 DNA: TGTGCCAGCAGCTTCCCCGGGACTAGCGGGGGCGATGAGCAGTTCTTC
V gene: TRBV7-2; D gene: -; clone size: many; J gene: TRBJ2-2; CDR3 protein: CASSLSQGSAGYGELFF; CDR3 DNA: TGTGCCAGCAGCTTATCCCAGGGGTCCGCCGGTTATGGGGAGCTGTTTTTT
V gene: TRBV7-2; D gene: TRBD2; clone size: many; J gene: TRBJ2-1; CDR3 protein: CASSPRRRGGANEQFF; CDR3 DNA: TGTGCCAGCAGCCCTCGACGGCGGGGGGGCGCAAATGAGCAGTTCTTC
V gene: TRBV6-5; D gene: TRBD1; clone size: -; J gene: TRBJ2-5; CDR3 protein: CASRRQGAVGETQYF; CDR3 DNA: TGTGCCAGCAGGAGGCAGGGGGCGGTAGGAGAGACCCAGTACTTC
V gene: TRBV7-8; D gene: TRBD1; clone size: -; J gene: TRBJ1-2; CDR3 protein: CASSSRTGHGYTF; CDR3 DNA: TGTGCCAGCAGCTCAAGGACAGGTCATGGCTACACCTTC
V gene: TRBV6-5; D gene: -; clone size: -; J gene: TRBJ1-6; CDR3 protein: CASGTLYNSPLHF; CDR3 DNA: TGTGCCAGCGGGACACTTTATAATTCACCCCTCCACTTT
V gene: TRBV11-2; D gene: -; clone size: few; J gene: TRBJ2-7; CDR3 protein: CASSLDFEPGGPYEQYF; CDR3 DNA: TGTGCCAGCAGCTTAGATTTTGAGCCGGGGGGCCCCTACGAGCAGTACTTC
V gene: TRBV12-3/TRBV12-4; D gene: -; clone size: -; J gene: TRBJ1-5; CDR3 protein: CASSLFGRSDRRGPPQHF; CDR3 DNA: TGTGCCAGCAGTTTATTCGGACGTTCGGACCGTCGAGGTCCCCCCCAGCATTTT
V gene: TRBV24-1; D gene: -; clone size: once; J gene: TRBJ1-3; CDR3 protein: CATSNPGASGNTIYF; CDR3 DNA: TGTGCCACCAGTAATCCGGGAGCCTCTGGAAACACCATATATTTT
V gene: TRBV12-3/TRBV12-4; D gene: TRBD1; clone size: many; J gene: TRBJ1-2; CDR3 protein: CASRGLRTGTYGYTF; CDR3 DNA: TGTGCCAGCAGGGGACTACGGACAGGGACCTATGGCTACACCTTC
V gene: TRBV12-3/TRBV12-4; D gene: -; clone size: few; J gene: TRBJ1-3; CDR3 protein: CASSPRDTIYF; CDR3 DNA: TGTGCCAGCAGCCCCAGGGACACCATATATTTT
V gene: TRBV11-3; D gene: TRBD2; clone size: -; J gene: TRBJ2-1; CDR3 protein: CASSLDGSSGGNEQFF; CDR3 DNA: TGTGCCAGCAGCTTAGATGGGTCTAGCGGGGGGAATGAGCAGTTCTTC
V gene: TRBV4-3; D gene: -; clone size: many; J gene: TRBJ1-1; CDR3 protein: CASSQGAGDTEAFF; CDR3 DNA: TGCGCCAGCAGCCAAGGGGCGGGGGACACTGAAGCTTTCTTT
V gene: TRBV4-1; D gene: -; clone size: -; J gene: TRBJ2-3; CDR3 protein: CASSQEGQDSTDTQYF; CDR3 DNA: TGCGCCAGCAGCCAAGAAGGACAAGATTCCACAGATACGCAGTATTTT
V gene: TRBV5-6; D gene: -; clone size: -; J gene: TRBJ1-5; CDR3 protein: CASSAMGGASNQPQHF; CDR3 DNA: TGTGCCAGCAGCGCGATGGGAGGCGCCTCCAATCAGCCCCAGCATTTT
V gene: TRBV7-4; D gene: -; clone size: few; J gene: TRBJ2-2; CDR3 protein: CASSLSRGSGELFF; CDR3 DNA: TGTGCCAGCAGCTTAAGTCGGGGTTCGGGGGAGCTGTTTTTT
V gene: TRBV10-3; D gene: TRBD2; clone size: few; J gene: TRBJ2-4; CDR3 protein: CAISSGTSGGNIQYF; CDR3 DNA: TGTGCCATCAGTTCCGGGACTAGCGGGGGGAACATTCAGTACTTC
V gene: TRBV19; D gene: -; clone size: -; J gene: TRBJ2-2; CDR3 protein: CASSIGLANTGELFF; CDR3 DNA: TGTGCCAGTAGTATTGGGCTAGCGAACACCGGGGAGCTGTTTTTT
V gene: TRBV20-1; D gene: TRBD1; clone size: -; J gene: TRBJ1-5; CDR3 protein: CSAAIPGQNQPQHF; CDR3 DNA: TGCAGTGCCGCGATACCGGGACAGAATCAGCCCCAGCATTTT
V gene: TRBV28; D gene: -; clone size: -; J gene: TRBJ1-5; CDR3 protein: CASSFSGGRNQPQHF; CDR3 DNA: TGTGCCAGCAGTTTCTCGGGGGGCAGGAATCAGCCCCAGCATTTT
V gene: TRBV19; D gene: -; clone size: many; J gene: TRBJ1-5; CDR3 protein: CASSISGGANQPQHF; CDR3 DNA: TGTGCCAGTAGTATAAGTGGGGGGGCAAATCAGCCCCAGCATTTT
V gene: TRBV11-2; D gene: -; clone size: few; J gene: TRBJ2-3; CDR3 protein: CASSPGRRGGADTQYF; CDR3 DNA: TGTGCCAGCAGCCCCGGACGAAGGGGTGGGGCAGATACGCAGTATTTT
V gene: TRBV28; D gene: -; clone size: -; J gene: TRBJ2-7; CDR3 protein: CASSSWRDTSYEQYF; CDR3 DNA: TGTGCCAGCAGTTCATGGAGGGACACCTCCTACGAGCAGTACTTC
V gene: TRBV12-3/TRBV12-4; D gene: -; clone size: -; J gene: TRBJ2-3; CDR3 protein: CASSLGVRGTDTQYF; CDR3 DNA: TGTGCCAGTAGTTTGGGGGTGAGGGGCACAGATACGCAGTATTTT
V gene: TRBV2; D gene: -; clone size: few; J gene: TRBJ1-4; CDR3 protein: CASRANFATNEKLFF; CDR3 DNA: TGTGCCAGCAGGGCCAACTTTGCAACTAATGAAAAACTGTTTTTT
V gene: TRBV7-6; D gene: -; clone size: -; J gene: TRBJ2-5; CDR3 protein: CASSEITGTQYF; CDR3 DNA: TGTGCCAGCAGCGAAATCACAGGGACCCAGTACTTC
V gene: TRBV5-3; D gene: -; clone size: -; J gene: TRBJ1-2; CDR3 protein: CASSHGDAYGYTF; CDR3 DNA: TGTGCCAGCAGCCACGGGGATGCCTATGGCTACACCTTC
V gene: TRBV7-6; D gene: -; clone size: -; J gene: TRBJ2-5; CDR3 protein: CASSFWSTRGAETQYF; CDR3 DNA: TGTGCCAGCAGCTTTTGGAGCACGAGGGGAGCAGAGACCCAGTACTTC
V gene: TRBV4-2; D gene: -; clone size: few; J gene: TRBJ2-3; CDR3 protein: CASSQYSGSTDTQYF; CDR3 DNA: TGTGCCAGCTCTCAATATTCGGGCAGCACAGATACGCAGTATTTT
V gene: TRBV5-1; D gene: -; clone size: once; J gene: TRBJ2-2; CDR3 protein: CASSFRGPAGELFF; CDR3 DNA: TGCGCCAGCAGCTTCCGGGGTCCGGCCGGGGAGCTGTTTTTT
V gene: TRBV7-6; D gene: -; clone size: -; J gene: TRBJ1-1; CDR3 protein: CASSLWAESLNTEAFF; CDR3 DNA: TGTGCCAGCAGCTTATGGGCAGAATCACTGAACACTGAAGCTTTCTTT
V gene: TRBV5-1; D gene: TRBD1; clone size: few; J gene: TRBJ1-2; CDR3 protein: CASSPQGGSYGYTF; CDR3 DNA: TGCGCCAGCAGCCCCCAAGGGGGCAGCTATGGCTACACCTTC
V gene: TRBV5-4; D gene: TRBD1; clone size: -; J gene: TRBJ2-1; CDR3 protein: CASRRTGTGVYNEQLF; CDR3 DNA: TGTGCCAGCAGACGTACCGGGACAGGTGTGTACAATGAGCAGTTATTC
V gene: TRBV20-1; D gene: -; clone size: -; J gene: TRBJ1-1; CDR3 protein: CSARDWSGGTEAFF; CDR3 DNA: TGCAGTGCTAGAGATTGGAGTGGGGGCACTGAAGCTTTCTTT